This is a list of T cell receptor beta chains from one sample in a study of OX40 agonist ivuxolimab in advanced cancers. Sequencing used immunoSEQ multiplex PCR; TCRdb keeps in-frame clones, though not all of them. The table has around 70,000 clones, about 85% seen once. Here the sequenced sample was CD4+ or CD8+ T cells sorted from blood, taken in a trial of the OX40 agonist ivuxolimab. These receptor sequences come from an adult with an advanced solid tumor such as melanoma, head and neck, liver or kidney cancer. The CDR3 runs from the conserved cysteine through the conserved F or W.

TRBJ1-1	TRBV6-6	14	CASSYSAGSLNAFF
TRBJ2-7	TRBV5-1	15	CASSGKGGISYEQYF
TRBJ1-5	TRBV18	14	CASSPLPENQPQHF
TRBJ1-3	TRBV25-1	18	CASSEWGQNFKYGNTIYF
TRBJ2-3	TRBV5-1	16	CASSSLAGGPTDTQYF
TRBJ2-7	TRBV5-5	14	CASSENRASYEQYF
TRBJ1-2	TRBV29-1	13	CSVELGQGAGYTF
NA	TRBV9	15	CASSASGWDSYEQYF
TRBJ1-1	TRBV5-4	14	CASSTRRGNTEAFF
TRBJ1-6	TRBV27	16	CASSLEGGSYNSPLHF
TRBJ1-2	TRBV7-9	19	CASSLVNRDSWSPHYGYTF
TRBJ2-5	TRBV5-4	16	CASSPGGSGGQETQYF
TRBJ2-7	TRBV6-5	14	CASSRAGGPYEQYF
TRBJ1-1	TRBV9	20	CASSVEEEEGLTNPNTEAFF
TRBJ2-7	TRBV5-1	13	CASSIRPVRGQYF
TRBJ2-5	TRBV30	13	CAWSEQSQETQYF
TRBJ1-1	TRBV11-2	15	CASSTRTGPNTEAFF
TRBJ2-7	TRBV10-3	15	CAISGKDGVSYEQYF
TRBJ1-1	TRBV5-1	16	CASSTTGMEGDTEAFF